These 22 T cell receptor beta chains share one sample of origin, sequenced in a study of shared clonotypes between healthy human individuals. Terminally differentiated effector memory CD45RA+ cells were left out of the naive CD8 fraction, which was CD45RO-negative and positively selected for CCR7. The method was immunoSEQ multiplex PCR; TCRdb's version includes in-frame clones alone and lacks a portion of them. Of some 2 million clones listed, around 96% were seen once; the top ten hold 1.2%. Sample: naive CD8+ T cells sorted from blood. Receptors were obtained from a man between 18 and 35 years old in good health.

This clone was observed once. The chain recombines TRBV19 with TRBJ2-7; the D gene could be TRBD1 or TRBD2 (5 bases each). Trimming removed 5 bases at V and 2 bases at J, with 13 bases between. From germline, CDR1 is LNHDA and CDR2 SQIVND (reference sequence). This CDR3 is 14 amino acids long. This CDR3 is CASSSPGTAYEQYF. The CDR3, as DNA: TGTGCCAGTAGTTCTCCCGGGACGGCCTACGAGCAGTACTTC.

The chain employs TRBV5-4 and TRBJ1-1, with a weak D call TRBD1 (6 bases). Germline V CDR1 and CDR2: SGHNT, YYREEE (reference sequence). V was trimmed by 4 bases and J by 1 base, leaving 8 bases between them. The CDR3 runs to 13 residues. CDR3 nucleotides: TGTGCCAGCAGCAGGACAGAGAACACTGAAGCTTTCTTT. This sequence encodes CASSRTENTEAFF.

This clone was counted between two and nine times. The CDR3 loop is CASTPVGVDQPQHF. The DNA for the CDR3 is TGTGCCAGTACCCCCGTAGGGGTGGATCAGCCCCAGCATTTT. This chain connects TRBV19 to TRBJ1-5, with D possibly TRBD1 on 5 matching bases. Germline loops: CDR1 LNHDA, CDR2 SQIVND (reference sequence). Between the trimmed V and J ends, which lost 7 bases and 5 bases, there was a span of 15 bases. The CDR3 loop spans 14 amino acids.

The genes are TRBV7-2 and TRBJ2-7; perhaps TRBD2 as D (6 bases). Germline loops: CDR1 SGHTA, CDR2 FQGNSA. Trimming removed 5 bases from V and 1 base from J, with 12 bases in between. The CDR3 is 14 amino acids. In DNA form, the CDR3 reads TGTGCCAGCAGCCAATGGGACTTGTCCTACGAGCAGTACTTC. Encoded protein: CASSQWDLSYEQYF.

The count of this clone is one. The rearrangement links TRBV6-6 to TRBJ2-1; TRBD2 matches at 13 bases. Germline V gives CDR1 MNHNY, CDR2 SVGAGI (reference sequence). With V trimmed by 6 bases and J by 6 bases, 2 bases remained unmatched. This CDR3 contains 14 residues. The CDR3 sequence: CASSGTSGANEQFF. CDR3 DNA: TGTGCCAGCAGCGGGACTAGCGGGGCCAATGAGCAGTTCTTC.

The J gene is TRBJ2-7, the V gene TRBV7-9; D remains unclear. Germline-derived CDR1 and CDR2 are SEHNR and FQNEAQ (reference sequence). This CDR3 has 13 residues. V was shortened by 4 bases and J by 3 bases, with 10 bases between the two germline ends. Here the CDR3 reads CASSSSSGYEQYF. CDR3 nucleotide sequence: TGTGCCAGCAGCTCGTCCTCCGGCTACGAGCAGTACTTC.

This chain connects TRBV5-4 to TRBJ1-2; D is perhaps TRBD1 (5 bases). The germline CDR1 and CDR2 sequences are SGHNT and YYREEE (reference sequence). Trimming stripped 6 bases from V and 4 bases from J, with 10 bases between. The CDR3 is 12 residues long. CDR3 sequence (DNA): TGTGCCAGCACCCAGGGCAGCTATGGCTACACCTTC. Encoded protein: CASTQGSYGYTF.

CDR3 region: CASSFHVAGNHYEQYF. DNA for the CDR3: TGTGCCAGCAGTTTTCATGTGGCAGGTAACCACTACGAGCAGTACTTC. The chain combines TRBV6-6 with TRBJ2-7; no definite D call. Deletions cut 4 bases from V and 3 bases from J, with 19 bases between. This CDR3 is 16 amino acids long. Germline-derived CDR1 and CDR2 are MNHNY and SVGAGI (reference sequence).

The chain is built from TRBV4-1 and TRBJ2-7; no clear D gene. From germline, CDR1 is MGHRA and CDR2 YSYEKL. Trimming cost V 0 bases and J 0 bases, with 6 bases left between them. The CDR3 is made up of 14 amino acids. CDR3 in DNA: TGCGCCAGCAGCCAAGAGACGTTCTCCTACGAGCAGTACTTC. Translating gives CASSQETFSYEQYF.

Concerning this clone itself: This sample includes further DNA sequences coding for the same CDR3. The chain links TRBV27 to TRBJ1-2, with unresolved D. Germline CDR1 and CDR2: MNHEY and SMNVEV (reference sequence). Trimming took off 2 bases at V and 1 base at J, with 5 bases between the two ends. The CDR3 is made up of 13 amino acids. Written as DNA, the CDR3 is TGTGCCAGCAGTTTAGGGGTTAACTATGGCTACACCTTC. Translation: CASSLGVNYGYTF.

This sequence joins TRBV4-1 and TRBJ2-7; D ambiguous. From germline, CDR1 is MGHRA and CDR2 YSYEKL. V lost 0 bases, J lost 7 bases, and 7 bases lay in between. The CDR3 is 12 amino acids. The CDR3 protein is CASSQDDREQYF. DNA for the CDR3: TGCGCCAGCAGCCAAGACGATAGGGAGCAGTACTTC.

This clone has just one count. Other DNA sequences from this sample encode an identical CDR3 as well. The chain uses TRBV6-5 and TRBJ1-1; D gene uncertain. Germline assignment: CDR1 MNHEY and CDR2 SVGAGI. This CDR3 is 14 amino acids long. Trimming removed 2 bases from V and 1 base from J, with 8 bases in between. Here the CDR3 reads CASSYSGANTEAFF. In nucleotides, the CDR3 is TGTGCCAGCAGTTACAGCGGTGCGAACACTGAAGCTTTCTTT.

The sample holds one count of this clone. This chain joins TRBV4-1 and TRBJ2-3; D could derive from TRBD1 or TRBD2 (5 bases each). The CDR3 covers 13 residues. V was pared by 4 bases and J by 9 bases, with 14 bases between. Looked up from germline, CDR1 is MGHRA and CDR2 is YSYEKL. The CDR3 protein is CASSPNSWGTQYF. The CDR3 DNA sequence: TGCGCCAGCAGCCCCAACTCCTGGGGGACGCAGTATTTT.

The chain has TRBV27 and TRBJ2-1; TRBD1 aligns across 12 bases. This CDR3 region has 15 residues. CDR1 is MNHEY, CDR2 SMNVEV, per germline (reference sequence). J lost 7 bases, V lost 7 bases, and 8 bases had no gene match. The CDR3 DNA follows: TGTGCCAGCACCCTAACGGGACAGGGGGCGAATGAGCAGTTCTTC. This encodes CASTLTGQGANEQFF.

The chain has TRBV5-6 and TRBJ2-2, with D unclear. There are 13 residues in the CDR3. Trimming pared 4 bases from V and 5 bases from J, leaving 9 bases between. The germline V gene encodes CDR1 SGHDT and CDR2 YYEEEE. The CDR3 DNA reads TGTGCCAGCAGCCCCCGCGGTACCGGGGAGCTGTTTTTT. It codes for CASSPRGTGELFF.

This clone was recorded once. This sequence joins TRBV7-2 and TRBJ2-7; D call uncertain. From germline, CDR1 is SGHTA and CDR2 FQGNSA. Trimming removed 5 bases from V and 0 bases from J, with 17 bases in between. The CDR3 totals 16 residues. CDR3 DNA: TGTGCCAGCAGCGTGACTGAAAACCCTTTCTCCTACGAGCAGTACTTC. It yields the protein CASSVTENPFSYEQYF.

The chain carries TRBV7-9 and TRBJ2-3; TRBD1 aligns across 7 bases. The CDR3 runs 15 residues. Germline-derived CDR1 and CDR2 are SEHNR and FQNEAQ (reference sequence). V dropped 1 base and J dropped 0; count of bases not matched to a gene: 1. CDR3 sequence (DNA): TGTGCCAGCAGCTTAGGCAGGGGGAGCACAGATACGCAGTATTTT. This codes for CASSLGRGSTDTQYF.

This chain links TRBV5-1 with TRBJ2-2; D is ambiguous. The CDR3 length is 14 residues. V lost 4 bases to trimming and J lost 2 bases, with 9 bases between them. Germline CDR1 reads SGHRS; CDR2 reads YFSETQ. The CDR3 protein is CASSEGSNTGELFF. The CDR3 DNA is TGCGCCAGCAGCGAAGGGTCCAACACCGGGGAGCTGTTTTTT.

As for this clone: The same CDR3 can be traced to other DNA sequences in this sample. The chain has TRBV13 and TRBJ2-3; D gene unclear. V gave up 5 bases and J gave up 3 bases, with 6 bases separating them. CDR3 length: 12 residues. The V gene's germline CDR1 is PRHDT and CDR2 FYEKMQ (reference sequence). The CDR3 is CASSVRTDTQYF. The CDR3 nucleotides read TGTGCCAGCAGCGTGAGGACAGATACGCAGTATTTT.

The chain recombines TRBV6-5 with TRBJ2-3; 7 bases line up with TRBD2. Germline values: CDR1 MNHEY, CDR2 SVGAGI. The CDR3 has 12 amino acids. V trimming: 6 bases; J trimming: 5 bases; junction bases outside the gene matches: 2. CDR3 region: CASSREGDTQYF. CDR3 sequence (DNA): TGTGCCAGCAGCAGGGAGGGAGATACGCAGTATTTT.

CDR3 DNA: TGTGCCAGCAGCTCCCTCCAGGGGGCAGGTGGAAACACCATATATTTT. Translating gives CASSSLQGAGGNTIYF. V usage is TRBV7-8 and J usage is TRBJ1-3, with TRBD1 matching 8 bases. The CDR3 sequence is 16 residues long. Germline V gene data show CDR1 as SGHVS and CDR2 as FQNEAQ. With 4 bases clipped from V and 3 bases from J, the junction kept 8 bases outside the gene matches. Using reference TRBV7-8 and TRBJ1-3 for the parts outside the CDR3, the full variable domain is GAGVSQSPRYKVAKRGQDVALRCDPISGHVSLFWYQQALGQGPEFLTYFQNEAQLDKSGLPSDRFFAERPEGSVSTLKIQRTQQEDSAVYLCASSSLQGAGGNTIYFGEGSWLTVV.

V usage is TRBV4-1 and J usage is TRBJ2-7; 11 positions agree with TRBD1. V dropped 1 base and J dropped 5; count of bases not matched to a gene: 7. CDR1 is MGHRA and CDR2 is YSYEKL in the germline V gene. CDR3 length equals 16 residues. The CDR3 sequence: CASSQARDRGTHEQYF. The CDR3 DNA sequence: TGCGCCAGCAGCCAAGCCCGGGACAGGGGGACCCACGAGCAGTACTTC.